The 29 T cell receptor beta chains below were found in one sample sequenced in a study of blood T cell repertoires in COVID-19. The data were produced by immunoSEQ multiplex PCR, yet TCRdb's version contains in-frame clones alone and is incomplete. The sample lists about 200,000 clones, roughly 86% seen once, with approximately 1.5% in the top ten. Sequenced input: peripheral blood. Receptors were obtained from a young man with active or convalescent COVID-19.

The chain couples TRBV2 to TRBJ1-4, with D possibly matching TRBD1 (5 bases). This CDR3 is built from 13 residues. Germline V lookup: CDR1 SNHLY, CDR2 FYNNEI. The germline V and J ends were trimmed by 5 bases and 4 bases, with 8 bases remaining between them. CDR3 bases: TGTGCCAGCAGTAGACAGATTAATGAAAAACTGTTTTTT. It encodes CASSRQINEKLFF.

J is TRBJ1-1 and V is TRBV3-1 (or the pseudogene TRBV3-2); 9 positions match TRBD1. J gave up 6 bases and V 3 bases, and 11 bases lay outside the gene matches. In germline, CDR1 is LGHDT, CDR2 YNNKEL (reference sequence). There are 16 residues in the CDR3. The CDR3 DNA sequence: TGTGCCAGCAGCCAGAAGACCGGGACAGGGACCGCTGAAGCTTTCTTT. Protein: CASSQKTGTGTAEAFF.

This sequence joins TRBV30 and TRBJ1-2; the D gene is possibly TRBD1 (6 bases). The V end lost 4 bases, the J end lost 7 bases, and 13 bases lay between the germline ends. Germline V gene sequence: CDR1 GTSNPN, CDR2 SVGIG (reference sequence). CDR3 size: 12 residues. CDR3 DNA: TGTGCCTGGATAACAGGGTTGTTTGGCTACACCTTC. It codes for CAWITGLFGYTF.

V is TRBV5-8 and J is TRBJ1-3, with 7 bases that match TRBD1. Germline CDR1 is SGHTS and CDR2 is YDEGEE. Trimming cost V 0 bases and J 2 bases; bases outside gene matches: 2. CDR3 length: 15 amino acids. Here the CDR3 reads CASSLDQGAGNTIYF. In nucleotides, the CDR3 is TGTGCCAGCAGCTTGGATCAGGGGGCTGGAAACACCATATATTTT.

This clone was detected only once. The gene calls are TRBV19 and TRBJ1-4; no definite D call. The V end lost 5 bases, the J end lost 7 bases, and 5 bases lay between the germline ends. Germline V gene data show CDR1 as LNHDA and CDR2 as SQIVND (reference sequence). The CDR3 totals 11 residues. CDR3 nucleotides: TGTGCCAGTAGTGTCGGTGAAAAACTGTTTTTT. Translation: CASSVGEKLFF.

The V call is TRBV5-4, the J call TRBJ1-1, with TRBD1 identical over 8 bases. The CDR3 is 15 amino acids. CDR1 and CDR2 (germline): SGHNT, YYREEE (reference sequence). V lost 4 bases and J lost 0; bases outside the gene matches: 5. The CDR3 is CASSRRGQMNTEAFF. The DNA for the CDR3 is TGTGCCAGCAGCCGCAGGGGGCAAATGAACACTGAAGCTTTCTTT.

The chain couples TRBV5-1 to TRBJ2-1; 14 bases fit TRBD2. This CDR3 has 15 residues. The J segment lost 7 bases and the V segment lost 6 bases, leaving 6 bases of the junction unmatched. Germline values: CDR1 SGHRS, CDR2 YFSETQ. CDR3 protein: CASTLTSGGANEQFF. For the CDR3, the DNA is TGCGCCAGCACCCTGACTAGCGGGGGGGCGAATGAGCAGTTCTTC. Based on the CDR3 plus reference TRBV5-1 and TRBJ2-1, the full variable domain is KAGVTQTPRYLIKTRGQQVTLSCSPISGHRSVSWYQQTPGQGLQFLFEYFSETQRNKGNFPGRFSGRQFSNSRSEMNVSTLELGDSALYLCASTLTSGGANEQFFGPGTRLTVL.

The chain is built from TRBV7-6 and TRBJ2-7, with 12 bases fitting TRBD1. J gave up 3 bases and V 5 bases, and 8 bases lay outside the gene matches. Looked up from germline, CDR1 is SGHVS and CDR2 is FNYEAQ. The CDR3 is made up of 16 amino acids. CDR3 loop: CASSAVWDRGLYEQYF. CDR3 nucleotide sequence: TGTGCCAGCAGCGCCGTTTGGGACAGGGGGCTCTACGAGCAGTACTTC.

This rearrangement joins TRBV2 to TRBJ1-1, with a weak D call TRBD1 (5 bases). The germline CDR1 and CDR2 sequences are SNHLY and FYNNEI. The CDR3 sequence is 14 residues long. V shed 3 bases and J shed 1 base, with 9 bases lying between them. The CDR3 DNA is TGTGCCAGCAGTGAGGGGCAACAGAACACTGAAGCTTTCTTT. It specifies CASSEGQQNTEAFF.

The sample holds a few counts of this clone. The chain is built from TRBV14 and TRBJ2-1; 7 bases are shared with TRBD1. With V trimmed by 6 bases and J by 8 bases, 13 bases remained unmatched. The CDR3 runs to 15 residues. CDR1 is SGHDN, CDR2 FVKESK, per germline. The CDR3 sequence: CASRQSAGGSDEQFF. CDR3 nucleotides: TGTGCCAGCAGGCAGTCGGCAGGGGGTTCTGATGAGCAGTTCTTC.

Written as DNA, the CDR3 is TGTGCCAGTAGTCCAGCAGGACAGGTTAATGGCTACACCTTC. As protein: CASSPAGQVNGYTF. The J gene is TRBJ1-2, the V gene TRBV19, with 7 bases matching TRBD1. CDR1 is LNHDA, CDR2 SQIVND, per germline (reference sequence). V was clipped by 5 bases and J by 6 bases; unmatched bases: 9. The CDR3 sequence is 14 residues long.

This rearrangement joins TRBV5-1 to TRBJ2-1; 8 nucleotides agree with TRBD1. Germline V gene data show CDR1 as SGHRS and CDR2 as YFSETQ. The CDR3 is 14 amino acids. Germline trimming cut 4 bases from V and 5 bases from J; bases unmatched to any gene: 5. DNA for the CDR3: TGCGCCAGCAGCAAGACAGGGGTTAACAATGAGCAGTTCTTC. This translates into CASSKTGVNNEQFF.

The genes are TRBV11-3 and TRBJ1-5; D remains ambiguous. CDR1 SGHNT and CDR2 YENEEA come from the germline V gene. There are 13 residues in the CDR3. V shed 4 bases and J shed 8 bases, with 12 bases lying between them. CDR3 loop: CASSSDAGEPQHF. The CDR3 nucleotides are TGTGCCAGCAGCTCCGATGCTGGAGAGCCCCAGCATTTT.

The CDR3 DNA reads TGTGCCAGCTCACCACCGACAGGGGTCCAAGGCTATGGCTACACCTTC. Translation gives CASSPPTGVQGYGYTF. J is TRBJ1-2 and V is TRBV18, with 8 bases aligning to TRBD1. Germline V gene sequence: CDR1 KGHSH, CDR2 LQKENI. Unmatched junction bases numbered 7, after V lost 0 bases and J lost 4 bases. The CDR3 extends over 16 amino acids.

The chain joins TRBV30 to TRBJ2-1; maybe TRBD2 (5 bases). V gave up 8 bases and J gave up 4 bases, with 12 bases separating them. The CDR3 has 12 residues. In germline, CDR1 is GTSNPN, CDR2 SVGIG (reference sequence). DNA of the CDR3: TGTGCCGTGCAACGGGGATACAATGAGCAGTTCTTC. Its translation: CAVQRGYNEQFF.

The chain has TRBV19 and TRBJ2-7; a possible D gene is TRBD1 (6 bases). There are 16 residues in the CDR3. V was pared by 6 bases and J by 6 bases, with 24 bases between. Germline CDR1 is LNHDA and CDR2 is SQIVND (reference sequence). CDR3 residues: CASSPPPTGQKGEQYF. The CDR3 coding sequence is TGTGCCAGTAGCCCTCCCCCGACAGGCCAGAAGGGCGAGCAGTACTTC. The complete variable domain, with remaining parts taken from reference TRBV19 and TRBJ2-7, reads DGGITQSPKYLFRKEGQNVTLSCEQNLNHDAMYWYRQDPGQGLRLIYYSQIVNDFQKGDIAEGYSVSREKKESFPLTVTSAQKNPTAFYLCASSPPPTGQKGEQYFGPGTRLTVT.

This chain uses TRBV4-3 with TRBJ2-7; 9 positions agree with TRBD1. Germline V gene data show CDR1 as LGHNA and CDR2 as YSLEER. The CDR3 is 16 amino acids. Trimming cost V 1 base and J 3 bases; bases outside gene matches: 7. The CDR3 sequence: CASSQGTGTGSYEQYF. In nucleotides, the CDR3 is TGCGCCAGCAGCCAAGGCACCGGGACAGGGAGCTACGAGCAGTACTTC.

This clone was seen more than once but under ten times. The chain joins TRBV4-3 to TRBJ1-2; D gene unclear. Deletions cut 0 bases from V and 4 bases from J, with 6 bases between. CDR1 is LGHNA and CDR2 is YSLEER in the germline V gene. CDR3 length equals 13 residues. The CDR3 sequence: CASSQDFGYGYTF. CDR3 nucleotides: TGCGCCAGCAGCCAAGATTTCGGCTATGGCTACACCTTC.

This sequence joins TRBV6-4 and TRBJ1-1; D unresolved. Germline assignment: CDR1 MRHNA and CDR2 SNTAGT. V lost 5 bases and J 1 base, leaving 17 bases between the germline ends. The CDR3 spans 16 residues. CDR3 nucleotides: TGTGCCAGCAGTCCCGAGCGTGCGGAATCGAACACTGAAGCTTTCTTT. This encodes CASSPERAESNTEAFF.

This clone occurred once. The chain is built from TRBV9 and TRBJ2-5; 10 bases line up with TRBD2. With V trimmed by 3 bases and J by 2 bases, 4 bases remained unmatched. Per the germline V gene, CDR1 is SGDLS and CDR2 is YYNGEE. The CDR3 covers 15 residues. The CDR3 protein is CASSAGTSVQETQYF. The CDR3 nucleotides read TGTGCCAGCAGCGCAGGGACTAGCGTACAAGAGACCCAGTACTTC.

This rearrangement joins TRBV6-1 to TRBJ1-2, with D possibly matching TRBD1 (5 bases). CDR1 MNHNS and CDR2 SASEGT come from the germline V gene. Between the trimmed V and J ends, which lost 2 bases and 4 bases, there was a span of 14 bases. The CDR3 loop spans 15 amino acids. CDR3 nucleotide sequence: TGTGCCAGCAGTGAACAGTGGGGCTTCGTCTATGGCTACACCTTC. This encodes CASSEQWGFVYGYTF.

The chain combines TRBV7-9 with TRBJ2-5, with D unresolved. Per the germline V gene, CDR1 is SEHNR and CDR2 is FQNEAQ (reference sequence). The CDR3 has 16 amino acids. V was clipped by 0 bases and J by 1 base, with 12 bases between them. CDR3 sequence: CASSLARQLLQETQYF. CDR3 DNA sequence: TGTGCCAGCAGCTTAGCGCGGCAGCTACTCCAAGAGACCCAGTACTTC.

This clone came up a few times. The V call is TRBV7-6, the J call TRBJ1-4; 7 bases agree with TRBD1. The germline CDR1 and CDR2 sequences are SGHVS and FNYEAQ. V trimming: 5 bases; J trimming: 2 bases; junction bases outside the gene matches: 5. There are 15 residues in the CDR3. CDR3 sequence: CASSTTGATNEKLFF. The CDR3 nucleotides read TGTGCCAGCAGCACTACAGGGGCTACTAATGAAAAACTGTTTTTT.

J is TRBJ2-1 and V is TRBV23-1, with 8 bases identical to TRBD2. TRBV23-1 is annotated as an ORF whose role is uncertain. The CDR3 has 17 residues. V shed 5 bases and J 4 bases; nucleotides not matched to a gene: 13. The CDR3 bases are TGCGCCAGCAGTTCCGGACTAGCCTTTTTCAGTTACAATGAGCAGTTCTTC. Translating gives CASSSGLAFFSYNEQFF.

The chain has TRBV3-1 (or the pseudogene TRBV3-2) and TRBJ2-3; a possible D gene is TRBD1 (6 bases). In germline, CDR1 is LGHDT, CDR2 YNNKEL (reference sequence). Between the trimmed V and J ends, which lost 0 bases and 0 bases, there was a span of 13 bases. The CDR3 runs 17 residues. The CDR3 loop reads CASSQDSPGASTDTQYF. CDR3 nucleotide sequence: TGTGCCAGCAGCCAAGATAGTCCAGGGGCTAGCACAGATACGCAGTATTTT.

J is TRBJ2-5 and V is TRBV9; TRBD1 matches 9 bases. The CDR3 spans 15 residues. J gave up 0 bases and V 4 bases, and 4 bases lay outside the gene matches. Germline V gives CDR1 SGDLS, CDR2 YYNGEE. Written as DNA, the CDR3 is TGTGCCAGCAGCCCTGGGACAGGGCACCAAGAGACCCAGTACTTC. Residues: CASSPGTGHQETQYF.

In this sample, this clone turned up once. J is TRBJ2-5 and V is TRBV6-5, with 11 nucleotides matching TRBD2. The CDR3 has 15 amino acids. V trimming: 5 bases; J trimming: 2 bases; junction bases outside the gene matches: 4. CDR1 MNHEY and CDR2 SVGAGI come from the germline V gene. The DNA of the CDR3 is TGTGCCAGCAGTCATCTAGCGGGGGGACAAGAGACCCAGTACTTC. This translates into CASSHLAGGQETQYF.

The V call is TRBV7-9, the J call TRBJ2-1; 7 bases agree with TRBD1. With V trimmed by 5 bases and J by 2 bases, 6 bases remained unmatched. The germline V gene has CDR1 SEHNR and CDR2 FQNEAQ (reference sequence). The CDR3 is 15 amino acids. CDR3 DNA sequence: TGTGCCAGCAGCCGACAGGGTACGACCTACAATGAGCAGTTCTTC. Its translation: CASSRQGTTYNEQFF. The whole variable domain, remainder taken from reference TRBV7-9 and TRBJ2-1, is DTGVSQNPRHKITKRGQNVTFRCDPISEHNRLYWYRQTLGQGPEFLTYFQNEAQLEKSRLLSDRFSAERPKGSFSTLEIQRTEQGDSAMYLCASSRQGTTYNEQFFGPGTRLTVL.

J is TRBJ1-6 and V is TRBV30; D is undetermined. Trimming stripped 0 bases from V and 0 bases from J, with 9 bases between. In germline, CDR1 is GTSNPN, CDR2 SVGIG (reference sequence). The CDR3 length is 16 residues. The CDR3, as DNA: TGTGCCTGGAGTGTACTGCGTGACTCCTATAATTCACCCCTCCACTTT. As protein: CAWSVLRDSYNSPLHF.